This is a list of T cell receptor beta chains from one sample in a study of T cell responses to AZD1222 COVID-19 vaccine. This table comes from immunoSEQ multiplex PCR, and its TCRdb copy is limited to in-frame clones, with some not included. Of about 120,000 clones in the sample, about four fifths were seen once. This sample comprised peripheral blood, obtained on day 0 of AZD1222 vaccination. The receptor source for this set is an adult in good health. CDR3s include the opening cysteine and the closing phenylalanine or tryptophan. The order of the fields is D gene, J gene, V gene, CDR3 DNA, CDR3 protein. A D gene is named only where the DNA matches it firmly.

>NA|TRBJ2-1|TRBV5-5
TGTGCCAGCAGCTCAGGCCCGGGGCGGGATGAGCAGTTCTTC
CASSSGPGRDEQFF
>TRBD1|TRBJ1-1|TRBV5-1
TGCGCCAGCAGCTCATTGACAGGGACTGAAGCTTTCTTT
CASSSLTGTEAFF
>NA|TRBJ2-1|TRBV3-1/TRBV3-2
TGTGCCAGCAGCCCGTCGCACAGCGACAATGAGCAGTTCTTC
CASSPSHSDNEQFF
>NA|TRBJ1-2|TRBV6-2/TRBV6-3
TGTGCCAGCAGTTACGAGGAGGGGGGGAGCTATGGCTACACCTTC
CASSYEEGGSYGYTF
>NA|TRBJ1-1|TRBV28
TGTGCCAGCAGTCCCGGGACACCGAACACTGAAGCTTTCTTT
CASSPGTPNTEAFF
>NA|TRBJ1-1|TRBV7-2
TGTGCCAGCAGCTTACCCCGACGCAACACTGAAGCTTTCTTT
CASSLPRRNTEAFF
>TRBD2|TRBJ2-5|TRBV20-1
TGCAGTGCTAGTAGGACTAGAGAAGAGACCCAGTACTTC
CSASRTREETQYF
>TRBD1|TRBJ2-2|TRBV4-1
TGCGCCAGCAGCCAAGATAATAGACAGGGAGTCAACACCGGGGAGCTGTTTTTT
CASSQDNRQGVNTGELFF
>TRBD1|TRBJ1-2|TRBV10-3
TGTGCCATCAGTGAGGGGCAGGGGGATGGCTACACCTTC
CAISEGQGDGYTF
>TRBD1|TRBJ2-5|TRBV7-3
TGTGCCAGCAGCCTATCCGGGACAGTCAAAGAGACCCAGTACTTC
CASSLSGTVKETQYF